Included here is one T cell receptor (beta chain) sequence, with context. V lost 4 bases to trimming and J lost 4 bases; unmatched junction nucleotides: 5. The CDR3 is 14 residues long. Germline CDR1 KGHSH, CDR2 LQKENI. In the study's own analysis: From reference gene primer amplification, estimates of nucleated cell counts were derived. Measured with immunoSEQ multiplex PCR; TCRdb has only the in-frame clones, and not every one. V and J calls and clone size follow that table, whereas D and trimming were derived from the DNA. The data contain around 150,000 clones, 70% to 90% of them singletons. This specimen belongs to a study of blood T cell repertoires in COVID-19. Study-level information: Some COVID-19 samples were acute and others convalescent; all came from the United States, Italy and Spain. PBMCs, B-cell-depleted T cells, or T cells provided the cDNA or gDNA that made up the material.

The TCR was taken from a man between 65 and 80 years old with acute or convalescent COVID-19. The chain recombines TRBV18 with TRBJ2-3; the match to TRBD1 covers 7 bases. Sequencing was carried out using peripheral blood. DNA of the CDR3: TGTGCCAGCTCACGGTCAGGGGGACCAGATACGCAGTATTTT. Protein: CASSRSGGPDTQYF. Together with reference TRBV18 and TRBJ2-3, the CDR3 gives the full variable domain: NAGVMQNPRHLVRRRGQEARLRCSPMKGHSHVYWYRQLPEEGLKFMVYLQKENIIDESGMPKERFSAEFPKEGPSILRIQQVVRGDSAAYFCASSRSGGPDTQYFGPGTRLTVL.